This TCR beta chain was obtained from a study of T cell responses to AZD1222 COVID-19 vaccine. The CDR3 spans 14 residues. V lost 8 bases and J 5 bases, leaving 13 bases between the germline ends. Looked up from germline, CDR1 is LNHDA and CDR2 is SQIVND (reference sequence). TCRdb's copy holds only in-frame clones and misses some; the assay was immunoSEQ multiplex PCR. In the table there are some 190,000 clones, approximately 94% of which are singletons. Turning to this clone: The antigen remains unidentified.

Notes on the study in general: Seropositive status at baseline applied to only six AZD1222 recipients. White British donors predominated, females outnumbered males, and clonal diversity was possibly underestimated.

The TCR was taken from an adult who received the MenACWY meningococcal vaccine as a control. This specimen consisted of peripheral blood, obtained 28 days after the second dose of the MenACWY control vaccine. The rearrangement uses TRBV19 and TRBJ1-6, with D maybe TRBD1 (5 bases). The CDR3 sequence is CASGRDWDNSPLHF. The CDR3 nucleotides read TGTGCCAGTGGCCGGGACTGGGATAATTCACCCCTCCACTTT.